This TCR beta chain was obtained from a study of OX40 agonist ivuxolimab in advanced cancers. V lost 7 bases and J lost 11, with 24 bases in between. The germline CDR1 and CDR2 sequences are SGHDT and YYEEEE. This CDR3 region has 14 residues. Some clones are missing from TCRdb's copy, which holds only in-frame ones; the method was immunoSEQ multiplex PCR. The repertoire holds some 94,000 clones, with roughly 95% as singletons. The TCR originated in an adult with an advanced solid tumor such as melanoma, head and neck, liver or kidney cancer. The J gene is TRBJ1-1, the V gene TRBV5-6, with a possible D match to TRBD1 (6 bases). The material sequenced was CD4+ or CD8+ T cells sorted from blood, taken in a trial of the OX40 agonist ivuxolimab. CDR3 sequence (DNA): TGTGCCAGCGCCGCAGGGGCACCCTCCCTGGGGGCTTTCTTT. It yields the protein CASAAGAPSLGAFF.